The source of this T cell receptor beta chain is a study of blood T cell repertoires in COVID-19. Study-level information: Researchers got acute and convalescent COVID-19 samples from the United States, Italy and Spain. PBMCs, B-cell-depleted T cells, or T cells were the source of the cDNA or gDNA that made up the material.

Germline V CDR1 and CDR2: SGHRS, YFSETQ. With 4 bases removed from V and 5 bases from J, the gap between germline ends came to 10 bases. The CDR3 runs to 13 residues. Seattle's enrolled individuals joined amid active infection and were then monitored longitudinally. Original analysis: By means of reference gene primer amplification, nucleated cell counts were estimated. The table came from immunoSEQ multiplex PCR; TCRdb's copy has only in-frame clones and leaves some out. The V and J calls and the clone size are those of that table, but D and trimming were determined from the DNA. The sample consists of about 73,000 clones, 77% of them appearing once.

This sequence joins TRBV5-1 and TRBJ2-4; D possibly corresponds to TRBD2 (7 bases). Material for sequencing was peripheral blood. The receptor's source is a man aged 70-80 years with COVID-19, enrolled during active disease. The CDR3 DNA is TGCGCCAGCAGCACAGGGAGGGAAAACATTCAGTACTTC. Its protein is CASSTGRENIQYF.